This passage covers 22 T cell receptor beta chains from one sample sequenced in a study of Ad26.COV2.S vaccination and SARS-CoV-2 variants. Treatment described: some 20 received Ad26.COV2.S at low or high dose, single or two shots; roughly 5 received placebo; per-sample allocation not given. Day 63 after the first injection of vaccine or placebo was the sampling time. The protocol was immunoSEQ multiplex PCR, while the TCRdb copy is restricted to in-frame clones and leaves out a portion. The sample carries 300,000 to 500,000 clones, about 88% recorded once. This material consisted of peripheral blood, taken in a trial of Ad26.COV2.S vaccine versus placebo. All receptors derive from a person aged 18 to 59 who received the Ad26.COV2.S COVID-19 vaccine or a placebo.

This clone has only a few counts. The chain carries TRBV21-1 and TRBJ1-5. TRBV21-1 is annotated as a pseudogene. The length of the CDR3 is 16 residues. The CDR3 region is CASSVRTRSANQPQHF. The CDR3 DNA follows: TGTGCCAGCAGCGTGAGGACCCGCTCGGCAAATCAGCCCCAGCATTTT.

The rearrangement links TRBV7-8 to TRBJ2-2; TRBD1 matches at 9 bases. This CDR3 region has 13 residues. Trimming at V came to 5 bases and at J to 8 bases, leaving 3 bases not matched to a gene. The V gene's germline CDR1 is SGHVS and CDR2 FQNEAQ. The CDR3 sequence: CASSNRGPGELFF. The CDR3 DNA sequence: TGTGCCAGCAGCAACAGGGGGCCGGGGGAGCTGTTTTTT.

The chain couples TRBV7-9 to TRBJ2-3; D unclear. The ends were cut back, 6 bases at V and 5 bases at J, with 6 bases in the middle. CDR3 length equals 11 residues. The germline CDR1 and CDR2 sequences are SEHNR and FQNEAQ (reference sequence). The CDR3 here is CASRTRDTQYF. In DNA, the CDR3 is TGTGCCAGCAGAACCCGAGATACGCAGTATTTT.

The chain employs TRBV5-8 and TRBJ1-6; D possibly corresponds to TRBD1 (5 bases). The V gene lost 0 bases and the J gene lost 10 bases, with 11 bases spanning the gap. The CDR3 has 14 residues. Germline V lookup: CDR1 SGHTS, CDR2 YDEGEE. The DNA for the CDR3 is TGTGCCAGCAGCTTGGGGGGCGCAGGATCACCCCTCCACTTT. It translates to CASSLGGAGSPLHF.

The V and J genes are TRBV5-5 and TRBJ2-3; no firm D call. The V gene's germline CDR1 is SGHKS and CDR2 YYEKEE (reference sequence). The CDR3 consists of 12 residues. With 1 base removed from V and 3 bases from J, the gap between germline ends came to 3 bases. The CDR3 DNA reads TGTGCCAGCAGCTTGCCAACAGATACGCAGTATTTT. It is translated as CASSLPTDTQYF.

The V gene is TRBV19, the J gene TRBJ2-3; possible D gene TRBD1, 6 bases. Germline lookup yields CDR1 LNHDA and CDR2 SQIVND (reference sequence). The CDR3 totals 13 residues. V dropped 10 bases and J dropped 6 bases, with 17 bases sitting between them. CDR3 bases: TGTGCCATCTCTCCTGGGGGCCGGGATACGCAGTATTTT. Protein: CAISPGGRDTQYF.

The chain employs TRBV29-1 and TRBJ1-3; TRBD1 is a possible D gene (6 bases). CDR3 length: 15 amino acids. Trimming pared 0 bases from V and 0 bases from J, leaving 9 bases between. The germline V gene has CDR1 SQVTM and CDR2 ANQGSEA. The CDR3: CSVEDLDSSGNTIYF. DNA of the CDR3: TGCAGCGTTGAAGATCTGGACAGCTCTGGAAACACCATATATTTT.

This clone was recorded once. The chain employs TRBV7-9 and TRBJ2-1, with no clear D. The CDR3 is 16 residues long. V lost 1 base to trimming and J lost 4 bases, with 14 bases between them. Germline assignment: CDR1 SEHNR and CDR2 FQNEAQ (reference sequence). DNA of the CDR3: TGTGCCAGCAGCTTAGTTTCTGGGGTCCGATACAATGAGCAGTTCTTC. Its translation: CASSLVSGVRYNEQFF.

The rearrangement links TRBV5-1 to TRBJ1-6, with D perhaps TRBD1 (5 bases). CDR3 length equals 17 residues. Germline V CDR1 and CDR2: SGHRS, YFSETQ. V dropped 4 bases and J dropped 0 bases, with 14 bases sitting between them. CDR3 protein: CASSQGQDRSYNSPLHF. The CDR3 nucleotides are TGCGCCAGCAGCCAGGGCCAGGACCGCTCCTATAATTCACCCCTCCACTTT.

This clone is a singleton in its sample. The chain joins TRBV6-5 to TRBJ1-6; D is unclear. Germline CDR1 is MNHEY and CDR2 is SVGAGI. V lost 6 bases and J 10 bases, leaving 13 bases between the germline ends. CDR3 length equals 13 residues. The CDR3 DNA sequence: TGTGCCAGCAGACTGGACGGATTCTCACCCCTCCACTTT. This codes for CASRLDGFSPLHF.

The chain combines TRBV3-1 (or the pseudogene TRBV3-2) with TRBJ2-7; TRBD1 aligns across 11 bases. The CDR3 loop spans 16 amino acids. The V and J ends lost 0 bases and 5 bases, in that order; junction bases with no gene match: 6. Germline V CDR1 and CDR2: LGHDT, YNNKEL (reference sequence). The CDR3 here is CASSQDWTGGTNEQYF. Written as DNA, the CDR3 is TGTGCCAGCAGCCAAGATTGGACAGGGGGCACGAACGAGCAGTACTTC.

This clone was detected a few times. This chain links TRBV7-2 with TRBJ2-2; maybe TRBD2 (5 bases). CDR3 size: 16 residues. The germline gives CDR1 SGHTA, CDR2 FQGNSA. Trimming shortened V by 3 bases and J by 1 base, and 12 bases separated the two germline ends. This CDR3 reads CASSFTGTKNTGELFF. CDR3 coding DNA: TGTGCCAGCAGCTTTACGGGAACTAAGAACACCGGGGAGCTGTTTTTT.

The chain joins TRBV4-3 to TRBJ1-2, with 9 bases matching TRBD1. The CDR3 is 16 amino acids. Germline assignment: CDR1 LGHNA and CDR2 YSLEER. V was pared by 1 base and J by 4 bases, with 7 bases of the junction left unmatched. The CDR3 DNA sequence: TGCGCCAGCAGCCAAGTTCTACAGGGGGCCTTCTATGGCTACACCTTC. This sequence encodes CASSQVLQGAFYGYTF.

The V and J genes are TRBV19 and TRBJ2-5; D is ambiguous. V was trimmed by 3 bases and J by 2 bases, leaving 10 bases between them. From germline, CDR1 is LNHDA and CDR2 SQIVND (reference sequence). CDR3 length equals 14 residues. The chain's CDR3 is CASSISTPQETQYF. The DNA of the CDR3 is TGTGCCAGTAGTATCTCTACACCTCAAGAGACCCAGTACTTC.

On this clone: This specimen includes other DNA sequences encoding the same CDR3. The chain links TRBV7-9 to TRBJ2-3; D tentatively reads TRBD1 or TRBD2 (6 bases each). Per germline, CDR1 SEHNR and CDR2 FQNEAQ (reference sequence). Trimming cost V 1 base and J 3 bases, with 8 bases left between them. The CDR3 consists of 14 residues. This CDR3 reads CASSLVGGTDTQYF. The CDR3 region has the DNA TGTGCCAGCAGCTTAGTAGGGGGGACAGATACGCAGTATTTT.

The V call is TRBV6-5, the J call TRBJ2-1; no clear D gene. The CDR3 contains 14 residues. V dropped 8 bases and J dropped 5 bases, with 16 bases sitting between them. Germline lookup yields CDR1 MNHEY and CDR2 SVGAGI. The CDR3 sequence is CASSQPPYHNEQFF. DNA of the CDR3: TGTGCCAGCTCCCAGCCCCCGTATCACAATGAGCAGTTCTTC.

The genes are TRBV5-1 and TRBJ2-7; D remains ambiguous. CDR3 length equals 14 residues. Per germline, CDR1 SGHRS and CDR2 YFSETQ. V gave up 0 bases and J gave up 3 bases, with 10 bases separating them. This CDR3 reads CASSLEGTGYEQYF. DNA for the CDR3: TGCGCCAGCAGCTTGGAAGGAACCGGCTACGAGCAGTACTTC.

J is TRBJ1-2 and V is TRBV2, with D unresolved. V gave up 2 bases and J gave up 1 base, with 8 bases separating them. Per the germline V gene, CDR1 is SNHLY and CDR2 is FYNNEI. This CDR3 comprises 14 residues. This CDR3 is CASSEYRDNYGYTF. CDR3 in DNA: TGTGCCAGCAGTGAATACCGGGATAACTATGGCTACACCTTC. Full variable domain (rest looked up from reference TRBV2 and TRBJ1-2): EPEVTQTPSHQVTQMGQEVILRCVPISNHLYFYWYRQILGQKVEFLVSFYNNEISEKSEIFDDQFSVERPDGSNFTLKIRSTKLEDSAMYFCASSEYRDNYGYTFGSGTRLTVV.

This chain uses TRBV6-5 with TRBJ2-7; 8 positions agree with TRBD1. Germline-derived CDR1 and CDR2 are MNHEY and SVGAGI. The length of the CDR3 is 13 residues. J gave up 3 bases and V 6 bases, and 4 bases lay outside the gene matches. CDR3 in amino acids: CASSRQGYYEQYF. The CDR3, as DNA: TGTGCCAGCAGCCGACAGGGGTACTACGAGCAGTACTTC.

The gene calls are TRBV7-2 and TRBJ2-7; D call uncertain. The CDR3 spans 15 residues. The germline CDR1 and CDR2 sequences are SGHTA and FQGNSA. The germline V and J ends were trimmed by 4 bases and 3 bases, with 16 bases remaining between them. CDR3 DNA sequence: TGTGCCAGCAGCTCCTACTCGGGTCCTGACTACGAGCAGTACTTC. Its protein product is CASSSYSGPDYEQYF. Supplemented by reference TRBV7-2 and TRBJ2-7, the full variable domain reads GAGVSQSPSNKVTEKGKDVELRCDPISGHTALYWYRQSLGQGLEFLIYFQGNSAPDKSGLPSDRFSAERTGGSVSTLTIQRTQQEDSAVYLCASSSYSGPDYEQYFGPGTRLTVT.

This chain uses TRBV29-1 with TRBJ2-7, with TRBD2 identical over 10 bases. CDR1 is SQVTM, CDR2 ANQGSEA, per germline. J gave up 0 bases and V 4 bases, and 6 bases lay outside the gene matches. CDR3 length equals 15 residues. Written as DNA, the CDR3 is TGCAGCGTTGGTCTAGCGGGGGCCCTCTCCTACGAGCAGTACTTC. Translation: CSVGLAGALSYEQYF.

The genes are TRBV5-1 and TRBJ1-3, with D tentatively TRBD1 (5 bases). The CDR3 is 15 residues long. Trimming stripped 4 bases from V and 2 bases from J, with 13 bases between. CDR1 SGHRS and CDR2 YFSETQ come from the germline V gene. CDR3 DNA sequence: TGCGCCAGCAGCCTCGCCCGACAGCCTGGAAACACCATATATTTT. It codes for CASSLARQPGNTIYF.